The present T cell receptor beta chain was sequenced within a study of CD8+ T cells in alopecia areata. Sequencing templates came from extracted RNA that was reverse transcribed into cDNA. Only in-frame clones appear in the TCRdb table, and some are missing; sequencing was by immunoSEQ multiplex PCR. This table holds around 110,000 clones, about 83% found once. The treatment here: oral pan-JAK inhibitor, 5-10 mg twice daily. As for this clone: What it binds is not known.

Trimming shortened V by 4 bases and J by 2 bases, and 7 bases separated the two germline ends. CDR3 length: 13 amino acids. Germline assignment: CDR1 MNHEY and CDR2 SVGAGI. Findings and limits, study-wide: Alopecia totalis/universalis scalp especially showed more expanded CD8+ clones than normal scalp.

The specimen was CD8+ T cells sorted from blood, collected at week 24, from a patient treated with tofacitinib. This chain links TRBV6-5 with TRBJ2-3; no clear D. The TCR sequence derives from a human donor with alopecia areata. CDR3 loop: CASSSGFTDTQYF. The CDR3 DNA follows: TGTGCCAGCAGTTCGGGTTTCACAGATACGCAGTATTTT.